This entry features one T cell receptor beta chain sequence. The read comes to an end 3 residues before the CDR3 does, leaving the germline J gene to fill in the end. This sample is drawn from a study of Tregs in tolerant kidney transplant recipients. TCRdb's table, derived via immunoSEQ multiplex PCR, lists solely in-frame clones and lacks some. This table lists fewer than 55,000 clones. Germline lookup yields CDR1 SGHVS and CDR2 FNYEAQ. V dropped 5 bases and J dropped 4; count of bases not matched to a gene: 6. This CDR3 contains 14 residues. The chain joins TRBV7-6 to TRBJ2-3; 7 bases fit TRBD2. The receptor comes from a human donor who received a combined kidney and bone marrow transplant. The input for sequencing was CD4+ T cells from blood, taken before the transplant. Partial CDR3 DNA: TGTGCCAGCAGCCCTCCCCGGGGGGCAGATACG. Translation gives CASSPPRGADT. The whole CDR3 sequence reads CASSPPRGADTQYF.